The 7 T cell receptor beta chains below were found in one sample sequenced in a study of T cells after yellow fever vaccination. Using its own MiXCR run on the 5' RACE reads, TCRdb lists one record per CDR3 protein. The sample yields around 610,000 distinct CDR3 sequences, around an eighth seen once. The source was PBMCs, collected on the day of the yellow fever booster vaccination. Receptor source: a young man who received the YFV17D yellow fever vaccine.

This chain connects TRBV4-3 to TRBJ2-7, with 7 bases identical to TRBD2. Germline V gene data show CDR1 as LGHNA and CDR2 as YSLEER. V shed 1 base and J 6 bases; nucleotides not matched to a gene: 3. The CDR3 contains 13 residues. The CDR3 DNA sequence: TGCGCCAGCAGCCAAGCGCGGGAGTTCGAGCAGTACTTC. Translation: CASSQAREFEQYF.

The chain has TRBV5-1 and TRBJ2-1; the D gene is possibly TRBD1 (5 bases). CDR1 is SGHRS and CDR2 is YFSETQ in the germline V gene. The V gene lost 0 bases and the J gene lost 0 bases, with 10 bases spanning the gap. The CDR3 is made up of 16 amino acids. CDR3 nucleotide sequence: TGCGCCAGCAGCTTGGAGGGGTGGGGCTCCTACAATGAGCAGTTCTTC. Its protein product is CASSLEGWGSYNEQFF.

The CDR3 DNA follows: TGCGCCAGCAGTACCGGACAGGGTAACACAGATACGCAGTATTTT. Encoded protein: CASSTGQGNTDTQYF. V gene TRBV10-1 combines with J gene TRBJ2-3; 8 positions match TRBD1. Germline CDR1 is WNHNN and CDR2 is SYGVQD (reference sequence). This CDR3 is built from 15 residues. The V and J ends lost 5 bases and 2 bases, in that order; junction bases with no gene match: 6.

This clonotype came up a few times. The genes are TRBV10-3 and TRBJ2-3; D gene uncertain. Germline values: CDR1 ENHRY, CDR2 SYGVKD. Between the trimmed V and J ends, which lost 9 bases and 2 bases, there was a span of 12 bases. There are 13 residues in the CDR3. The CDR3 coding sequence is TGTGCCATTAGTCGGCCGATCACAGATACGCAGTATTTT. As protein: CAISRPITDTQYF.

This clonotype was seen a handful of times. The CDR3 loop reads CASSAPGTEGYGYTF. CDR3 nucleotide sequence: TGTGCCAGCAGCGCGCCAGGGACAGAGGGCTATGGCTACACCTTC. The V call is TRBV2, the J call TRBJ1-2, with TRBD1 matching over 7 bases. There are 15 residues in the CDR3. V was clipped by 6 bases and J by 4 bases; unmatched bases: 11. Germline V gene sequence: CDR1 SNHLY, CDR2 FYNNEI.

The chain has TRBV10-2 and TRBJ2-1, with D unclear. Per the germline V gene, CDR1 is WSHSY and CDR2 is SAAADI. Trimming cost V 3 bases and J 7 bases, with 10 bases left between them. The CDR3 runs to 13 residues. The CDR3, as DNA: TGCGCCAGCAGTGACGGCCCTAGTAATGAGCAGTTCTTC. It encodes CASSDGPSNEQFF.

This clonotype turned up a few times. The CDR3 nucleotides are TGTGCCAGCAGACCGGGACTCCAGAGAACGTACTTC. As protein: CASRPGLQRTYF. The genes are TRBV28 and TRBJ2-7, with a possible D match to TRBD2 (6 bases). Between the trimmed V and J ends, which lost 6 bases and 12 bases, there was a span of 18 bases. The germline V gene has CDR1 MDHEN and CDR2 SYDVKM. The CDR3 consists of 12 residues.